The clone carrying this T cell receptor beta chain has only one observation. Per the original data handling: For nucleated cells, counts were estimated from reference gene primer amplification. Assay used: immunoSEQ multiplex PCR; TCRdb lists only in-frame clones, some missing. That table gives V, J and clone size, and the DNA gave D and trimming. The sample consists of around 170,000 clones, more than 80% of them appearing once. This record comes from a study of blood T cell repertoires in COVID-19. About the research overall: The United States, Italy and Spain were the sources of the acute and convalescent COVID-19 samples. PBMCs, B-cell-depleted T cells, or T cells provided the cDNA or gDNA that made up the material.

The V end lost 3 bases, the J end lost 7 bases, and 12 bases lay between the germline ends. This CDR3 is 13 amino acids long. Sequencing used peripheral blood. The receptor was isolated from a man in his sixties with acute or convalescent COVID-19. The chain combines TRBV12-3 or TRBV12-4 with TRBJ1-2; TRBD1 might be the D (5 bases). The CDR3 loop reads CASSFQGVGGYTF. For the CDR3, the DNA is TGTGCCAGCAGTTTTCAGGGTGTCGGTGGCTACACCTTC.